Each of the 7 T cell receptor beta chains below was sequenced from the same sample in a study of blood T cell repertoires in COVID-19. Profiled with immunoSEQ multiplex PCR; TCRdb holds only in-frame clones, not every one. Among about 29,000 clones, about four fifths were seen once, and the ten largest hold 8.5% to 10%. The sample taken for sequencing was peripheral blood. The origin of the receptors is a man aged 80 or over with active COVID-19.

The chain combines TRBV30 with TRBJ1-2; 11 bases fit TRBD1. This CDR3 has 12 amino acids. Germline loops: CDR1 GTSNPN, CDR2 SVGIG (reference sequence). J gave up 7 bases and V 5 bases, and 3 bases lay outside the gene matches. This CDR3 reads CAWGQGARGYTF. Here the CDR3 DNA reads TGTGCCTGGGGACAGGGGGCGCGTGGCTACACCTTC.

The V gene is TRBV7-3, the J gene TRBJ1-1; a possible D gene is TRBD1 (5 bases). The ends were cut back, 4 bases at V and 11 bases at J, with 17 bases in the middle. The CDR3 sequence is 13 residues long. Germline assignment: CDR1 SGHTA and CDR2 FQGTGA. CDR3 sequence: CASSSQNQGAAFF. DNA of the CDR3: TGTGCCAGCAGCTCCCAAAATCAGGGTGCGGCTTTCTTT.

In DNA form, the CDR3 reads TGTGCCAGCAGCTTACGGAGGGGCAATCAGCCCCAGCATTTT. This translates into CASSLRRGNQPQHF. V usage is TRBV7-2 and J usage is TRBJ1-5; D gene uncertain. This CDR3 is built from 14 residues. From germline, CDR1 is SGHTA and CDR2 FQGNSA. With 2 bases removed from V and 2 bases from J, the gap between germline ends came to 7 bases.

This chain joins TRBV27 and TRBJ1-2; TRBD1 agrees at 8 bases. Germline CDR1 and CDR2: MNHEY and SMNVEV (reference sequence). After removal of 5 bases from V and 5 bases from J, the junction contained 7 bases not matched to a gene. The CDR3 length is 14 residues. This chain's CDR3 is CASSTTGERYGYTF. The CDR3 coding sequence is TGTGCCAGCAGTACGACAGGGGAGCGTTATGGCTACACCTTC.

The chain has TRBV11-2 and TRBJ1-5, with D possibly being TRBD1 (6 bases). This CDR3 is built from 17 residues. The germline V and J ends were trimmed by 5 bases and 2 bases, with 19 bases remaining between them. Germline lookup yields CDR1 SGHAT and CDR2 FQNNGV. The CDR3 sequence is CASSNAGDYLGNQPQHF. The CDR3 DNA sequence: TGTGCCAGCAGCAACGCAGGGGATTACCTCGGCAATCAGCCCCAGCATTTT.

This chain uses TRBV6-5 with TRBJ1-2; 10 bases agree with TRBD1. This CDR3 is built from 14 residues. Germline loops: CDR1 MNHEY, CDR2 SVGAGI. V lost 5 bases to trimming and J lost 4 bases; unmatched junction nucleotides: 4. The CDR3 reads CASSQTGGLYGYTF. CDR3 coding DNA: TGTGCCAGCAGTCAGACAGGGGGCCTCTATGGCTACACCTTC.

The chain couples TRBV5-5 to TRBJ1-2; maybe TRBD1 (6 bases). The V gene lost 2 bases and the J gene lost 2 bases, with 13 bases spanning the gap. Per germline, CDR1 SGHKS and CDR2 YYEKEE (reference sequence). The CDR3 runs to 15 residues. The CDR3 coding sequence is TGTGCCAGCAGCTTCGTCGGACAGCCAAACTATGGCTACACCTTC. Its translation: CASSFVGQPNYGYTF. The full variable domain, in which reference TRBV5-5 and TRBJ1-2 provide the parts outside the CDR3, is DAGVTQSPTHLIKTRGQQVTLRCSPISGHKSVSWYQQVLGQGPQFIFQYYEKEERGRGNFPDRFSARQFPNYSSELNVNALLLGDSALYLCASSFVGQPNYGYTFGSGTRLTVV.